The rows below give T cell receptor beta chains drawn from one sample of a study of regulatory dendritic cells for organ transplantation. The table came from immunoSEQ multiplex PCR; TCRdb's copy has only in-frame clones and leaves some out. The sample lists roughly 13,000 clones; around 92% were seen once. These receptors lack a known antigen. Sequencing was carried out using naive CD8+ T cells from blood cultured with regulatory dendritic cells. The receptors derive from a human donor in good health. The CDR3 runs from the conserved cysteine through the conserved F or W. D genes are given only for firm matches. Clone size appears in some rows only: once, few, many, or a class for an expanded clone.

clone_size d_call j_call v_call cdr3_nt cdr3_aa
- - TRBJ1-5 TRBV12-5 TGTGCTAGTGGTTTGAATCAGCCCCAGCATTTT CASGLNQPQHF
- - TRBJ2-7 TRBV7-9 TGTGCCAGCAGCTTAGGTGAAGTAGACGAGCAGTACTTC CASSLGEVDEQYF
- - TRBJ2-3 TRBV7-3 TGTGCCAGCAGCTTAAAGTCAGGGCCAGATACGCAGTATTTT CASSLKSGPDTQYF
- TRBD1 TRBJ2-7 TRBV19 TGTGCCAGTAGTACAACCGGGACAGGGAATTTCCCCTGGATGGTCGAGCAGTACTTC CASSTTGTGNFPWMVEQYF
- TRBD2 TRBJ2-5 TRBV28 TGTGCCAGCAGTTTATTGGGGACTAGCGGGCGGGAAGAGACCCAGTACTTC CASSLLGTSGREETQYF
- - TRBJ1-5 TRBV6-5 TGTGCCAGCAGCAAGTTAGAACTCCGGCATCAGCCCCAGCATTTT CASSKLELRHQPQHF
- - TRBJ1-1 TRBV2 TGTGCCAGAACTCCGGGGTCTAGGGGCACTGAAGCTTTCTTT CARTPGSRGTEAFF
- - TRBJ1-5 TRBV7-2 TGTGCCAGCAGCTCCGAAGGGGGGCAGCCCCAGCATTTT CASSSEGGQPQHF
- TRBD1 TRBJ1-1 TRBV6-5 TGTGCCAGCACCCGGTACCGGGACAGCGTTGAAGCTTTCTTT CASTRYRDSVEAFF
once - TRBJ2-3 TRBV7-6 TGTGCCAGCAGCTTAGCGGGGTTGGGGGATACGCAGTATTTT CASSLAGLGDTQYF
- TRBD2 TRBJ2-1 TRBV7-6 TGTGCCAGCAGCTTAGAAGTTGGGGGGGGCAATGAGCAGTTCTTC CASSLEVGGGNEQFF
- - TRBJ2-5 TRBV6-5 TGTGCCAGCAGCCAACTCTCAGGGGAGGAAGAGACCCAGTACTTC CASSQLSGEEETQYF
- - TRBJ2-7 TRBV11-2 TGTGCCAGCAGCTTAGCGGGAGCCACCTACGAGCAGTACTTC CASSLAGATYEQYF